Listed here is a single T cell receptor beta chain. These data originate in a study of blood T cell repertoires in COVID-19. Some clones are missing from TCRdb's copy, which holds only in-frame ones; the method was immunoSEQ multiplex PCR. The sample consists of 85,000 to 110,000 clones, more than 75% of them appearing once. The germline V gene encodes CDR1 SNHLY and CDR2 FYNNEI. The CDR3 has 14 amino acids. After removal of 8 bases from V and 4 bases from J, the junction contained 10 bases not matched to a gene. This rearrangement joins TRBV2 to TRBJ1-1; 7 positions agree with TRBD1. The receptor comes from a human donor in a cohort sampled during active COVID-19. The sequenced sample consisted of peripheral blood. The CDR3 protein is CASRNSGGSTEAFF. The CDR3 nucleotides are TGTGCCAGCCGCAACTCAGGGGGTAGCACTGAAGCTTTCTTT.